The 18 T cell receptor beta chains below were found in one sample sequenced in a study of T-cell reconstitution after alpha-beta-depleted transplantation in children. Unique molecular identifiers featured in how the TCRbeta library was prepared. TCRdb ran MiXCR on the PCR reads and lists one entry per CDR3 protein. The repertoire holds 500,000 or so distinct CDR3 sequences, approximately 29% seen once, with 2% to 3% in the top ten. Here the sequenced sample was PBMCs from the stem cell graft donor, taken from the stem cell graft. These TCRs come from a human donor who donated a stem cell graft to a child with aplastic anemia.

The CDR3 sequence: CSAVTGGGNQPQHF. CDR3 sequence (DNA): TGCAGTGCAGTGACAGGGGGCGGCAATCAGCCCCAGCATTTT. The rearrangement links TRBV20-1 to TRBJ1-5; the match to TRBD1 covers 10 bases. CDR1 and CDR2 (germline): DFQATT, SNEGSKA (reference sequence). The CDR3 totals 14 residues. The J segment lost 2 bases and the V segment lost 6 bases, leaving 4 bases of the junction unmatched.

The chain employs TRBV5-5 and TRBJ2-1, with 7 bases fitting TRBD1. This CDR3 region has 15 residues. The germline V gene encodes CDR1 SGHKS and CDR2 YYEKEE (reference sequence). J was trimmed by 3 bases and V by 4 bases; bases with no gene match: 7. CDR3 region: CASSPMGDSYNEQFF. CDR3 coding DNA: TGTGCCAGCAGCCCGATGGGGGACAGCTACAATGAGCAGTTCTTC.

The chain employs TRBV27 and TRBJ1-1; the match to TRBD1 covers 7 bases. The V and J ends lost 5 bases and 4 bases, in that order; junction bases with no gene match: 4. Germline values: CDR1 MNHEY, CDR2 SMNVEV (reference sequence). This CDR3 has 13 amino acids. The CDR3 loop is CASSRRQGTEAFF. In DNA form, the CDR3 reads TGTGCCAGCAGTAGAAGACAGGGCACTGAAGCTTTCTTT.

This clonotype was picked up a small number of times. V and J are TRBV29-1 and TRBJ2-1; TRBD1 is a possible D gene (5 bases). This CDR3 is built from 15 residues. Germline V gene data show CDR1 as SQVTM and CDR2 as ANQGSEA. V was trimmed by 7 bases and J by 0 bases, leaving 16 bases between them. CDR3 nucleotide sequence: TGCAGCGCCCAGGGATTCTGGGACTCCTACAATGAGCAGTTCTTC. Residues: CSAQGFWDSYNEQFF.

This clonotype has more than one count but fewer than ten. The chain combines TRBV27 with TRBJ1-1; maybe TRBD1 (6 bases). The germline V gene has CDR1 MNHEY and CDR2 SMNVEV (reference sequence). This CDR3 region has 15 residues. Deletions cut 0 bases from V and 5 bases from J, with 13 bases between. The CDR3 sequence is CASSLSDSRGTEAFF. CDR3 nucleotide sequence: TGTGCCAGCAGTTTATCGGACAGCCGAGGAACTGAAGCTTTCTTT.

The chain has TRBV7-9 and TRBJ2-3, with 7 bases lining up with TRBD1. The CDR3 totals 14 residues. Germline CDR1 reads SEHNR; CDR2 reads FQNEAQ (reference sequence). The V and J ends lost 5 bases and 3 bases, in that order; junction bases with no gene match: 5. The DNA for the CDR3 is TGTGCCAGCAGCAGGGGGCCAGGAACAGATACGCAGTATTTT. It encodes CASSRGPGTDTQYF.

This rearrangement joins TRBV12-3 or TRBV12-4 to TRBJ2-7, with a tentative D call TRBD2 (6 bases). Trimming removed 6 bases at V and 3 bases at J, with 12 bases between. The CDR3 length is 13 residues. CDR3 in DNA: TGTGCCAGCAGCCCGGGACTTATCTACGAGCAGTACTTC. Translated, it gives CASSPGLIYEQYF.

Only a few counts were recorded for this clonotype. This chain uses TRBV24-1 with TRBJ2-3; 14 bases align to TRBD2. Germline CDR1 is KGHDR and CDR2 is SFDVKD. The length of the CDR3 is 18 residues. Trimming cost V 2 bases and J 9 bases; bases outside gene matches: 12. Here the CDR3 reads CATSDSTGLAGVKGTQYF. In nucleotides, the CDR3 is TGTGCCACCAGTGATTCGACGGGACTAGCGGGAGTGAAGGGGACGCAGTATTTT.

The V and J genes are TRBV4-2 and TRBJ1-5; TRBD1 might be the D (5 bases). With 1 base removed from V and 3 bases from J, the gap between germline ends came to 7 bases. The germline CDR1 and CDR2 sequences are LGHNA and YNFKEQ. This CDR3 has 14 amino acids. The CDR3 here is CASSQGQSNQPQHF. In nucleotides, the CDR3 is TGTGCCAGCAGCCAAGGACAGTCCAATCAGCCCCAGCATTTT.

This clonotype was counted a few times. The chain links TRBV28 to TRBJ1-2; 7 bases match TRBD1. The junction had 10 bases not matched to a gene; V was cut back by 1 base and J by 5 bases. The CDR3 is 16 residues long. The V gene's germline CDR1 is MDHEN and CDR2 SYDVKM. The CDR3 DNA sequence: TGTGCCAGCAGTTTATCGACAGGGAGGGGTCTTTATGGCTACACCTTC. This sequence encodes CASSLSTGRGLYGYTF.

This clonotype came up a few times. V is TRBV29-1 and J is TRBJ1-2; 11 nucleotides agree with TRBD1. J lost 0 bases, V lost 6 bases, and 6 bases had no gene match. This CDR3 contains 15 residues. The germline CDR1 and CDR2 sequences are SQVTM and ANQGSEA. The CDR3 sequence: CSVKRGQGANYGYTF. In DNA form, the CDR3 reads TGCAGCGTGAAGAGGGGACAGGGGGCTAACTATGGCTACACCTTC.

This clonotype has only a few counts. The CDR3 region is CASSIVASTDTQYF. The CDR3 DNA sequence: TGTGCCAGTAGTATAGTGGCTAGCACAGATACGCAGTATTTT. J is TRBJ2-3 and V is TRBV19, with D uncertain. The CDR3 contains 14 residues. Germline values: CDR1 LNHDA, CDR2 SQIVND (reference sequence). Trimming pared 1 base from V and 0 bases from J, leaving 5 bases between.

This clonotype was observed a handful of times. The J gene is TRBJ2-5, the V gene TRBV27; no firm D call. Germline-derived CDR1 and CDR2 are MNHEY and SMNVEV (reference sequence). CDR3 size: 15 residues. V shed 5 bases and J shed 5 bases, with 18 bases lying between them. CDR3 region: CASSPRSGRAETQYF. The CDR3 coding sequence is TGTGCCAGCAGTCCCCGGTCGGGTAGGGCCGAGACCCAGTACTTC.

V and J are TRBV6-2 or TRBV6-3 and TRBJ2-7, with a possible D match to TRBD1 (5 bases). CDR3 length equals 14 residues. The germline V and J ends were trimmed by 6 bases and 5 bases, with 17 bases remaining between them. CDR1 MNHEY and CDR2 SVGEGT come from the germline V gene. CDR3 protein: CASRYLSGLNEQYF. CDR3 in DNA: TGTGCCAGCAGGTACCTCTCAGGGCTGAACGAGCAGTACTTC.

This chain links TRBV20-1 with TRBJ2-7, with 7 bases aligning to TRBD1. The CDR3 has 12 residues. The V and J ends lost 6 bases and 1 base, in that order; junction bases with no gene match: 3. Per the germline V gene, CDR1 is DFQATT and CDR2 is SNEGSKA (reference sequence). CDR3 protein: CSAGDSSYEQYF. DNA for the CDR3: TGCAGTGCGGGGGACAGTTCCTACGAGCAGTACTTC.

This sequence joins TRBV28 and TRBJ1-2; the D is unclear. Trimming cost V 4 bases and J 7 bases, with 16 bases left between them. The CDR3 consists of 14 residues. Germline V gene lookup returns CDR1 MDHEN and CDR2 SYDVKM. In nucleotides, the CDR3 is TGTGCCAGCAGTTCGCCCCACGACGGGTCTGGCTACACCTTC. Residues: CASSSPHDGSGYTF.

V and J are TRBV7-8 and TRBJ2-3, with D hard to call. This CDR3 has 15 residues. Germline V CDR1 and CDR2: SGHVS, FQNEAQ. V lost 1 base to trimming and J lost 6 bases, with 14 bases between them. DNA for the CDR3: TGTGCCAGCAGCTTAGAACGTGGAGTCAGGGATACGCAGTATTTT. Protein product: CASSLERGVRDTQYF.

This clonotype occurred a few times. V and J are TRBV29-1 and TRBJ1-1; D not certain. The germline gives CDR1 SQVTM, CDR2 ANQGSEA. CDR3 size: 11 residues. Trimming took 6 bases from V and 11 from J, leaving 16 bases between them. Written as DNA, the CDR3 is TGCAGCGTCCTGTCCCGCCTTGAGGCTTTCTTT. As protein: CSVLSRLEAFF.